These 18 T cell receptor beta chains were all obtained from the same sample, sequenced in a study of blood T cells in healthy people across ages. A second PCR of about 7 to 12 cycles used a sample-barcoded 5' primer and a J-beta primer mix. TCRdb recomputed calls from the 5' RACE reads with MiXCR, one row per CDR3 protein. The table lists some 1.6 million distinct CDR3 sequences, roughly 32% of them singletons. Material for sequencing was blood. These receptors all stem from a woman aged 25 to 39 in good health.

This clonotype has only a few counts. The V gene is TRBV30, the J gene TRBJ1-5, with D perhaps TRBD1 (6 bases). CDR3 length: 12 residues. The germline V gene encodes CDR1 GTSNPN and CDR2 SVGIG (reference sequence). The V and J ends lost 4 bases and 3 bases respectively, with 7 bases between them. The DNA of the CDR3 is TGTGCCTGGAACAGGGTCAATCAGCCCCAGCATTTT. Translated: CAWNRVNQPQHF.

This clonotype occurred a few times. V usage is TRBV7-9 and J usage is TRBJ2-7; D perhaps matches TRBD2 (7 bases). This CDR3 has 16 amino acids. Germline V gene sequence: CDR1 SEHNR, CDR2 FQNEAQ (reference sequence). Trimming shortened V by 6 bases and J by 0 bases, and 18 bases separated the two germline ends. This CDR3 reads CASSEVGGQGSYEQYF. The DNA for the CDR3 is TGTGCCAGCAGTGAAGTGGGGGGGCAGGGCTCCTACGAGCAGTACTTC.

A few counts support this clonotype. The chain has TRBV20-1 and TRBJ1-2, with 11 bases aligning to TRBD1. The V gene's germline CDR1 is DFQATT and CDR2 SNEGSKA (reference sequence). The junction had 7 bases not matched to a gene; V was cut back by 5 bases and J by 8 bases. The CDR3 runs to 13 residues. The CDR3 DNA follows: TGCAGTGCTTTGGAGGGACAGGGGGACGGCTACACCTTC. It yields the protein CSALEGQGDGYTF.

As concerns this clonotype: Germline is not matched at one junction end, which may reflect a read error. This chain joins TRBV11-1 and TRBJ2-1, with 7 nucleotides matching TRBD2. CDR1 and CDR2 from the germline V gene are SGHAT and FQDESV (reference sequence). The CDR3 runs 16 residues. CDR3 sequence (DNA): TGTGCCAGCAGCTCGGAGTCCGACCGGGACTACAATGAGCAGGTCTTC. Translating it yields CASSSESDRDYNEQVF.

V is TRBV28 and J is TRBJ1-2, with 11 bases matching TRBD1. This CDR3 contains 15 residues. J gave up 3 bases and V 4 bases, and 4 bases lay outside the gene matches. The germline V gene encodes CDR1 MDHEN and CDR2 SYDVKM. Here the CDR3 reads CASSWRTGGHYGYTF. Here the CDR3 DNA reads TGTGCCAGCAGTTGGAGGACAGGGGGCCACTATGGCTACACCTTC.

This clonotype has only a few counts. The rearrangement links TRBV7-9 to TRBJ2-5, with D uncertain. This CDR3 is 13 amino acids long. V shed 1 base and J shed 5 bases, with 8 bases lying between them. Germline lookup yields CDR1 SEHNR and CDR2 FQNEAQ (reference sequence). The CDR3 DNA reads TGTGCCAGCAGCTTAGATGCGGCGGAGACCCAGTACTTC. Its translation: CASSLDAAETQYF.

This clonotype turned up a few times. At one end, the junction sequence differs from germline, possibly due to a read error. V usage is TRBV6-2 or TRBV6-3 and J usage is TRBJ2-5; 9 nucleotides align to TRBD1. From germline, CDR1 is MNHEY and CDR2 SVGEGT. The CDR3 is 15 amino acids. CDR3 protein: CAGRPTRTGVETQYF. Written as DNA, the CDR3 is TGTGCCGGCAGGCCTACGAGGACAGGGGTTGAGACCCAGTACTTC.

CDR3 amino acids: CASSPNSGAAWNEQFF. The DNA of the CDR3 is TGTGCCAGCAGCCCCAATTCTGGAGCTGCGTGGAATGAGCAGTTCTTC. The genes are TRBV7-7 and TRBJ2-1; no clear D gene. CDR1 and CDR2 from the germline V gene are SSHAT and FNYEAQ (reference sequence). The CDR3 runs 16 residues. V was shortened by 5 bases and J by 7 bases, with 21 bases between the two germline ends.

The V call is TRBV19, the J call TRBJ1-6; D not certain. This CDR3 contains 13 residues. Germline V gene lookup returns CDR1 LNHDA and CDR2 SQIVND (reference sequence). The V end lost 7 bases, the J end lost 7 bases, and 11 bases lay between the germline ends. The CDR3 nucleotides read TGTGCCAGTACTTCCTTGACCAATTCACCCCTCCACTTT. Translating it yields CASTSLTNSPLHF.

To note about this clonotype: Relative to the germline gene, one junction end is altered; a read error may explain this. The chain is built from TRBV6-1 and TRBJ1-2; D remains unclear. Germline V gene data show CDR1 as MNHNS and CDR2 as SASEGT. The CDR3 extends over 17 amino acids. For the CDR3, the DNA is TGCGCCAGCAGTGAATTGAGGTGGGGAACCTACGACTATGGCTACACCTTC. It codes for CASSELRWGTYDYGYTF.

A few counts support this clonotype. The V and J genes are TRBV12-3 or TRBV12-4 and TRBJ2-1; 11 bases are a match to TRBD1. V lost 3 bases and J lost 8; bases outside the gene matches: 9. CDR3 length: 16 amino acids. The CDR3 reads CASSFTPGQGVYEQFF. As DNA, the CDR3 is TGTGCCAGCAGTTTCACGCCGGGACAGGGGGTCTATGAGCAGTTCTTC.

This clonotype has more than one count but fewer than ten. The junction and the germline gene differ at one end; a read error may be behind it. The rearrangement joins TRBV9 to TRBJ2-1; D may match TRBD1 or TRBD2 (5 bases each). Per the germline V gene, CDR1 is SGDLS and CDR2 is YYNGEE. The CDR3 is made up of 13 amino acids. CDR3 loop: CASSAGDLNAQFF. CDR3 DNA sequence: TGTGCCAGCAGCGCCGGGGACCTCAATGCGCAGTTCTTC.

The chain is built from TRBV18 and TRBJ2-7; D not certain. Germline V gene lookup returns CDR1 KGHSH and CDR2 LQKENI. V was pared by 3 bases and J by 2 bases, with 5 bases between. CDR3 length: 12 residues. CDR3 in amino acids: CASSPMTYEQYF. CDR3 nucleotide sequence: TGTGCCAGCTCACCTATGACCTACGAGCAGTACTTC.

The V gene is TRBV3-1, the J gene TRBJ2-1; 7 nucleotides agree with TRBD2. The CDR3 is 16 amino acids. V lost 3 bases, J lost 3 bases, and 8 bases stayed unmatched. The germline V gene has CDR1 LGHDT and CDR2 YNNKEL (reference sequence). The DNA of the CDR3 is TGTGCCAGCAGCCACGGCGGGGGAAAATACTACAATGAGCAGTTCTTC. Translated: CASSHGGGKYYNEQFF.

The chain has TRBV20-1 and TRBJ1-1; D remains ambiguous. V lost 0 bases to trimming and J lost 10 bases, with 12 bases between them. Germline V gene sequence: CDR1 DFQATT, CDR2 SNEGSKA (reference sequence). CDR3 size: 12 residues. The CDR3 DNA reads TGCAGTGCTAGAGATAATGTCTATACAGCTTTCTTT. Its protein is CSARDNVYTAFF.

This sequence joins TRBV4-1 and TRBJ2-5, with 14 bases fitting TRBD2. Per the germline V gene, CDR1 is MGHRA and CDR2 is YSYEKL. CDR3 length equals 16 residues. The trim removed 4 bases at V and 4 bases at J, leaving 5 bases unmatched. The CDR3 DNA reads TGCGCCAGCAGCCGAGTGGGACTAGCGGGAGTAGAGACCCAGTACTTC. Translation gives CASSRVGLAGVETQYF.

V is TRBV30 and J is TRBJ1-2, with TRBD1 matching over 9 bases. The CDR3 totals 15 residues. J was trimmed by 4 bases and V by 5 bases; bases with no gene match: 11. CDR1 is GTSNPN, CDR2 SVGIG, per germline (reference sequence). The CDR3 region is CAWRKQGAQGYGYTF. CDR3 nucleotides: TGTGCCTGGCGAAAACAGGGGGCGCAAGGCTATGGCTACACCTTC.

This clonotype was seen a few times. The rearrangement links TRBV7-8 to TRBJ2-7; D gene ambiguous. The V gene's germline CDR1 is SGHVS and CDR2 FQNEAQ. The CDR3 contains 14 residues. The V and J ends lost 1 base and 2 bases respectively, with 9 bases between them. For the CDR3, the DNA is TGTGCCAGCAGCTTAGGCCACAACACCTACGAGCAGTACTTC. Its protein is CASSLGHNTYEQYF.